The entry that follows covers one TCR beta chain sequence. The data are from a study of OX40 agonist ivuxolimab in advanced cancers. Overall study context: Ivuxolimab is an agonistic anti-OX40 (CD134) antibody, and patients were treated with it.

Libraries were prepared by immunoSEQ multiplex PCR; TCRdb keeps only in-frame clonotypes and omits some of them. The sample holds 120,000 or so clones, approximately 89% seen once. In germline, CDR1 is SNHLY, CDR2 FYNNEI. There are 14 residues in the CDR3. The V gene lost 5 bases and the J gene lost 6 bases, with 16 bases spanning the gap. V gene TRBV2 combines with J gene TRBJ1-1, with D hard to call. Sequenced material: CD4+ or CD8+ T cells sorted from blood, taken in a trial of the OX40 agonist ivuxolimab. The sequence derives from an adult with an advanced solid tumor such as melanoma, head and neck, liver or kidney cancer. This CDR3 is CASSLNGPRSEAFF. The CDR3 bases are TGTGCCAGCAGTCTAAATGGTCCCCGATCTGAAGCTTTCTTT.